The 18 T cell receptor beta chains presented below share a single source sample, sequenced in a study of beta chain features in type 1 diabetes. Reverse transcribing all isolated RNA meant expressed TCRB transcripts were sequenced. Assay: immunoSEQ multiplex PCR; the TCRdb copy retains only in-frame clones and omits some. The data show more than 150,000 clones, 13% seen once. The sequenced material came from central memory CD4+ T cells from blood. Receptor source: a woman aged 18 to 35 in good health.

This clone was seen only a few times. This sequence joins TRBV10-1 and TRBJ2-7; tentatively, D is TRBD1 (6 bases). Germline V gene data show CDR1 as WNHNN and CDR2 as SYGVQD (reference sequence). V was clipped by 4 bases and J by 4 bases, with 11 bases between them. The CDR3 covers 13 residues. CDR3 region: CASSAQTGYEQYF. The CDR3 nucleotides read TGCGCCAGCAGTGCCCAGACAGGTTACGAGCAGTACTTC.

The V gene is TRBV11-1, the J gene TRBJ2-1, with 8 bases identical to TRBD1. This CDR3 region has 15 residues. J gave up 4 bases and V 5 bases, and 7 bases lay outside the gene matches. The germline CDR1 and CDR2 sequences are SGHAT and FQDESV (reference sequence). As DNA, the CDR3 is TGTGCCAGCAGCCCCAACAGGGGGTTATACAATGAGCAGTTCTTC. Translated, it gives CASSPNRGLYNEQFF. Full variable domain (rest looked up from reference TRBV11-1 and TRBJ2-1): EAEVAQSPRYKITEKSQAVAFWCDPISGHATLYWYRQILGQGPELLVQFQDESVVDDSQLPKDRFSAERLKGVDSTLKIQPAELGDSAMYLCASSPNRGLYNEQFFGPGTRLTVL.

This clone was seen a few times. The DNA for the CDR3 is TGCAGCGTGCCCGCAGCGGGAGTCAGAGATACGCAGTATTTT. Translated, it gives CSVPAAGVRDTQYF. V gene TRBV29-1 combines with J gene TRBJ2-3; 8 bases map to TRBD2. Trimming removed 6 bases from V and 5 bases from J; junction bases left unmatched: 10. Germline values: CDR1 SQVTM, CDR2 ANQGSEA. CDR3 size: 14 residues.

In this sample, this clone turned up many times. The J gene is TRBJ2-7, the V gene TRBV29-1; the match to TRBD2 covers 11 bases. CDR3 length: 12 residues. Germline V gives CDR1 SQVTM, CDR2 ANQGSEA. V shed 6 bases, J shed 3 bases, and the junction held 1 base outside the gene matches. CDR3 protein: CSVGTSGYEQYF. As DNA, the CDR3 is TGCAGCGTGGGGACTAGCGGCTACGAGCAGTACTTC.

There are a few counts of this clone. The CDR3 spells CASSQGAGQTYEQYF. The CDR3 DNA reads as TGTGCCAGCAGCCAAGGTGCCGGACAAACCTACGAGCAGTACTTC. The chain recombines TRBV14 with TRBJ2-7; D is perhaps TRBD1 (5 bases). This CDR3 has 15 amino acids. Germline-derived CDR1 and CDR2 are SGHDN and FVKESK. V shed 1 base and J shed 2 bases, with 12 bases lying between them.

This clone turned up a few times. Here the CDR3 DNA reads TGTGCCAGTAGTCTCGCTAGCGGGAGAATCCCCAATGAGCAGTTCTTC. It encodes CASSLASGRIPNEQFF. The genes are TRBV19 and TRBJ2-1; 10 nucleotides match TRBD2. There are 16 residues in the CDR3. V shed 5 bases, J shed 6 bases, and the junction held 10 bases outside the gene matches. Per the germline V gene, CDR1 is LNHDA and CDR2 is SQIVND (reference sequence).

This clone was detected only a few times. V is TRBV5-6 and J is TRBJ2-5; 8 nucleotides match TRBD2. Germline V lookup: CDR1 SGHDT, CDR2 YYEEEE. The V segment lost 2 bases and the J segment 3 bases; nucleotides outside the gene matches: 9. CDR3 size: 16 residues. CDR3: CASSLPGLGTEETQYF. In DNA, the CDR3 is TGTGCCAGCAGCTTACCGGGACTAGGCACCGAAGAGACCCAGTACTTC.

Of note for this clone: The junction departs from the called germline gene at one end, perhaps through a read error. DNA for the CDR3: TGTGCCAGCTCCCCACAACGCGCCGACCAGGGGACTGAAGCTTTCTTT. The encoded protein is CASSPQRADQGTEAFF. The chain links TRBV18 to TRBJ1-1, with D possibly TRBD1 on 6 matching bases. CDR3 size: 16 residues. Germline-derived CDR1 and CDR2 are KGHSH and LQKENI. The full variable domain, with the rest looked up from reference TRBV18 and TRBJ1-1, is NAGVMQNPRHLVRRRGQEARLRCSPMKGHSHVYWYRQLPEEGLKFMVYLQKENIIDESGMPKERFSAEFPKEGPSILRIQQVVRGDSAAYFCASSPQRADQGTEAFFGQGTRLTVV.

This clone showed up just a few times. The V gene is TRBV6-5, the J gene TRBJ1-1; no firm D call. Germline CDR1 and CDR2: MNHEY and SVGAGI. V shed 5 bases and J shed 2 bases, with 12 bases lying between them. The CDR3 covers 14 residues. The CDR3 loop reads CASSPRRGNTEAFF. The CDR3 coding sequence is TGTGCCAGCAGTCCCCGGAGAGGCAACACTGAAGCTTTCTTT.

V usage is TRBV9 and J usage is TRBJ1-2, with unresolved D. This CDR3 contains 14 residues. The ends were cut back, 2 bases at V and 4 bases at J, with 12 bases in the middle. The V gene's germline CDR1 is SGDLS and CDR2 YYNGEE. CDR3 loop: CASSVQEPIYGYTF. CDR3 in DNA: TGTGCCAGCAGCGTCCAAGAGCCTATCTATGGCTACACCTTC.

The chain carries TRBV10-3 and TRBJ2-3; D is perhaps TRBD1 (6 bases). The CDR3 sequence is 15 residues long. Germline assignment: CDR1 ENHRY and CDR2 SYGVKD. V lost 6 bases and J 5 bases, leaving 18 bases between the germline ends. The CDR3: CAISPGQGQRDTQYF. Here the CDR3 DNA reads TGTGCCATCAGCCCCGGGCAGGGGCAGAGAGATACGCAGTATTTT.

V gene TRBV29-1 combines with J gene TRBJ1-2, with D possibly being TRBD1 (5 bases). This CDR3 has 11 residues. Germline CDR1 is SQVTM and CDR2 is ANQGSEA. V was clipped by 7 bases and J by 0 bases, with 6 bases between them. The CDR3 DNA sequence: TGCAGCGCAGGGTCTAACTATGGCTACACCTTC. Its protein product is CSAGSNYGYTF.

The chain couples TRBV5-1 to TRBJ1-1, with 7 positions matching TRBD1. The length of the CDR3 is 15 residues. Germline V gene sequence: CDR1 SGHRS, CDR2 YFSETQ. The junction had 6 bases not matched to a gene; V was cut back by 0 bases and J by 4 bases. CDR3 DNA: TGCGCCAGCAGCTTGGAGGGGGCTGAGGGCACTGAAGCTTTCTTT. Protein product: CASSLEGAEGTEAFF.

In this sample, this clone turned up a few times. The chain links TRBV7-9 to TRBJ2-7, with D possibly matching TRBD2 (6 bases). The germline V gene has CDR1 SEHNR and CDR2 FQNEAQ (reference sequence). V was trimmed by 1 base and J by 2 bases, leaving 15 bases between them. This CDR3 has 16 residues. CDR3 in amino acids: CASSLGLAKPPYEQYF. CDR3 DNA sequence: TGTGCCAGCAGCTTAGGGCTAGCGAAACCCCCCTACGAGCAGTACTTC.

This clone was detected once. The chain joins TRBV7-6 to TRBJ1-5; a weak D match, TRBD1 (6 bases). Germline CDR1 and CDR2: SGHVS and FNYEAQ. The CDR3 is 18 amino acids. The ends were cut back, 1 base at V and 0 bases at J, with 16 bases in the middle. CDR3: CASSLVQGTPYSNQPQHF. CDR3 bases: TGTGCCAGCAGCTTAGTTCAGGGGACCCCCTATAGCAATCAGCCCCAGCATTTT.

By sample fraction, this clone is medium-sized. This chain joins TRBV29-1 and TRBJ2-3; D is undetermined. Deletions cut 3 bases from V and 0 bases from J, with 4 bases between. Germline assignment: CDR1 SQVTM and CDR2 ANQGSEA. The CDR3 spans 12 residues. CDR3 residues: CSVEGSTDTQYF. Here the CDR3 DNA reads TGCAGCGTTGAGGGCAGCACAGATACGCAGTATTTT.

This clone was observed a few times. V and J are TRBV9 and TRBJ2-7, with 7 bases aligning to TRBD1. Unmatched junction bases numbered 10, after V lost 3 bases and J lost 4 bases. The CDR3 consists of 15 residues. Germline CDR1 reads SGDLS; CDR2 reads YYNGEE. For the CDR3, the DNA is TGTGCCAGCAGCGCCCCCCAAACAGGGGCTTACGAGCAGTACTTC. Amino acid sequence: CASSAPQTGAYEQYF.

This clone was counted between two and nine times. For the CDR3, the DNA is TGCGCCAGCAGTCAATTCCACAGGTTCTCTGGGGCCAACGTCCTGACTTTC. Its translation is CASSQFHRFSGANVLTF. This chain connects TRBV23-1 to TRBJ2-6, with a weak D call TRBD1 (5 bases). TRBV23-1 is given ORF status, its function remaining uncertain. The V and J ends lost 1 base and 0 bases respectively, with 10 bases between them. CDR3 length equals 17 residues.